Shown below are 5 T cell receptor beta chains from a single sample sequenced in a study of radiotherapy plus CTLA-4 blockade in lung cancer. Libraries were prepared by immunoSEQ multiplex PCR; TCRdb keeps only in-frame clonotypes and omits some of them. The table shows fewer than 55,000 clones, with 80% to 90% occurring only once. The sequencing here drew on peripheral blood, taken from a patient treated with radiotherapy plus ipilimumab. The receptors come from a human donor with non-small cell lung cancer whose response to radiotherapy plus ipilimumab could not be evaluated.

This clone has just one count. The rearrangement links TRBV14 to TRBJ2-2, with D possibly TRBD2 on 5 matching bases. Trimming removed 0 bases from V and 4 bases from J, with 12 bases in between. Germline-derived CDR1 and CDR2 are SGHDN and FVKESK. CDR3 length equals 16 residues. As DNA, the CDR3 is TGTGCCAGCAGCCAAGATCCCCGGGGAGCCACCGGGGAGCTGTTTTTT. This gives the protein CASSQDPRGATGELFF.

The CDR3 here is CASSGQGGNYGYTF. The CDR3 coding sequence is TGTGCCAGCAGTGGACAGGGGGGGAACTATGGCTACACCTTC. The chain carries TRBV2 and TRBJ1-2; TRBD1 matches at 9 bases. This CDR3 comprises 14 residues. Trimming removed 4 bases from V and 2 bases from J; junction bases left unmatched: 2. In germline, CDR1 is SNHLY, CDR2 FYNNEI.

CDR3 region: CASSLGRLAVRDTQYF. DNA for the CDR3: TGTGCCAGCAGCTTAGGTCGACTAGCGGTCCGAGATACGCAGTATTTT. The chain couples TRBV11-2 to TRBJ2-3, with 9 positions matching TRBD2. The junction had 7 bases not matched to a gene; V was cut back by 1 base and J by 5 bases. The germline V gene encodes CDR1 SGHAT and CDR2 FQNNGV. This CDR3 region has 16 residues.

This clone was recorded a few times. As DNA, the CDR3 is TGCAGCGTTGTTCTTCACCAGAAGAACACCGGGGAGCTGTTTTTT. Its protein is CSVVLHQKNTGELFF. The V call is TRBV29-1, the J call TRBJ2-2, with D uncertain. There are 15 residues in the CDR3. Per the germline V gene, CDR1 is SQVTM and CDR2 is ANQGSEA. The V gene lost 4 bases and the J gene lost 1 base, with 13 bases spanning the gap.

The chain employs TRBV29-1 and TRBJ2-1, with 11 bases fitting TRBD2. This CDR3 has 16 residues. In germline, CDR1 is SQVTM, CDR2 ANQGSEA. Trimming at V came to 0 bases and at J to 4 bases, leaving 5 bases not matched to a gene. CDR3 nucleotide sequence: TGCAGCGTTGAAGATATGACTAGCGGGAAATACAATGAGCAGTTCTTC. Residues: CSVEDMTSGKYNEQFF.